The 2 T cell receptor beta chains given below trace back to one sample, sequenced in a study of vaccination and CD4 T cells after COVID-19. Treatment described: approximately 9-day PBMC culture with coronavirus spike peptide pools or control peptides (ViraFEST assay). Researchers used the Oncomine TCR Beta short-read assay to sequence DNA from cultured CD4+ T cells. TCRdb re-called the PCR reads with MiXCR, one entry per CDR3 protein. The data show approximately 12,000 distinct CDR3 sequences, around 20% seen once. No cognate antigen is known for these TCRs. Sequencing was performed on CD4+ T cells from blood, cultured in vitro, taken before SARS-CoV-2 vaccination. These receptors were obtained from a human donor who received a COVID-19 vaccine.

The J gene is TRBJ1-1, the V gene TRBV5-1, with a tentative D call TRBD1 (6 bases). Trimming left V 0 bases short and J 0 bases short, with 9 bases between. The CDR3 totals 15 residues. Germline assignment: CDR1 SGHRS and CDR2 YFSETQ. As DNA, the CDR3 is TGCGCCAGCAGCTTGGACAGGGCCGTGAACACTGAAGCTTTCTTT. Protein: CASSLDRAVNTEAFF.

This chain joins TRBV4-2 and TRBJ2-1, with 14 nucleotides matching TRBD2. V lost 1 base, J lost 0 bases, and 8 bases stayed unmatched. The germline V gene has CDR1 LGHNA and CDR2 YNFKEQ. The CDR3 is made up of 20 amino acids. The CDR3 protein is CASSQVPGTSGSRSYNEQFF. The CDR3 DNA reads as TGTGCCAGCAGCCAAGTTCCCGGGACTAGCGGGAGCCGCTCCTACAATGAGCAGTTCTTC.